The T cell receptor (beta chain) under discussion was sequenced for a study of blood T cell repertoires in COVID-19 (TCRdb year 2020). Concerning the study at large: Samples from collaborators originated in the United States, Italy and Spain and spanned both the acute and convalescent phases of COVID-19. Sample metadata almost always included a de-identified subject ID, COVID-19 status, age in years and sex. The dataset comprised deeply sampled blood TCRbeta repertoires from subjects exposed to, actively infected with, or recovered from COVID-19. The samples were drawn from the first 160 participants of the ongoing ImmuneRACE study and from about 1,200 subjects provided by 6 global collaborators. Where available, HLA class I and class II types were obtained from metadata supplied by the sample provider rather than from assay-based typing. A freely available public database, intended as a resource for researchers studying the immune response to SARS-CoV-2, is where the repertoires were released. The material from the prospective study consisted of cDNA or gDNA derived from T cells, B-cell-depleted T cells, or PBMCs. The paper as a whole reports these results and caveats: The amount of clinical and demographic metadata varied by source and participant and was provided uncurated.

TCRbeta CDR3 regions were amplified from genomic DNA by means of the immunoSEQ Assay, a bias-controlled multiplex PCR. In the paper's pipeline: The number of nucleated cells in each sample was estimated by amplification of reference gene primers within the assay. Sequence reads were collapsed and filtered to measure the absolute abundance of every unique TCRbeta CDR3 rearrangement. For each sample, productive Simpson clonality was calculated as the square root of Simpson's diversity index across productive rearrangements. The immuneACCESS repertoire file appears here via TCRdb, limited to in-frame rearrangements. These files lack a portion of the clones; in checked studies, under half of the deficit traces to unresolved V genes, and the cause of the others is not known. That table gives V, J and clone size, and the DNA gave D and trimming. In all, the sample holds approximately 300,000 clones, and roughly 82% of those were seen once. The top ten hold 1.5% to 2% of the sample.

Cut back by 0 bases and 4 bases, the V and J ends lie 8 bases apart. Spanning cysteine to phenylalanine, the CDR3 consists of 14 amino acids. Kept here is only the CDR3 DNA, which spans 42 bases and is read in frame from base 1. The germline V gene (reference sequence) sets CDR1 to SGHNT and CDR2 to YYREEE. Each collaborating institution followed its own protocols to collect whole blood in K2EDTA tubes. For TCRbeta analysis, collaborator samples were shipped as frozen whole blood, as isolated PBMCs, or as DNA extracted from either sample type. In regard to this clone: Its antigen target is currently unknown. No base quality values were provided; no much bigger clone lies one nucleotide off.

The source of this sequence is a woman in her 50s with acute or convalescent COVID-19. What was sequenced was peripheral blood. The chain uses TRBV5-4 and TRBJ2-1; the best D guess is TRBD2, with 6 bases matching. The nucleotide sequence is TGTGCCAGCAGCTTGGGTGGGGGGTACAATGAGCAGTTCTTC. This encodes CASSLGGGYNEQFF. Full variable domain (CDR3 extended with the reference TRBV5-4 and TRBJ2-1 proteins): ETGVTQSPTHLIKTRGQQVTLRCSSQSGHNTVSWYQQALGQGPQFIFQYYREEENGRGNFPPRFSGLQFPNYSSELNVNALELDDSALYLCASSLGGGYNEQFFGPGTRLTVL.